These 24 T cell receptor beta chains share one sample of origin, sequenced in a study of cytomegalovirus exposure and HLA in healthy donors. PCR amplification relied on 60 Vbeta primers (plus 13 Jbeta primers). Libraries were prepared by immunoSEQ multiplex PCR; TCRdb keeps only in-frame clonotypes and omits some of them. In the table there are 95,000 to 100,000 clones, roughly four fifths of which are singletons. What was sequenced was PBMCs. The receptors here all came from a female donor in good health and CMV-seropositive.

The CDR3 bases are TGTGCCAGCAGCTCCGAGACAGGGGCGGATGGCTACACCTTC. Its protein product is CASSSETGADGYTF. This chain joins TRBV13 and TRBJ1-2, with 8 bases identical to TRBD1. Germline V gene data show CDR1 as PRHDT and CDR2 as FYEKMQ (reference sequence). This CDR3 contains 14 residues. V shed 4 bases, J shed 6 bases, and the junction held 7 bases outside the gene matches.

This chain joins TRBV6-1 and TRBJ1-1; 7 positions agree with TRBD1. CDR1 is MNHNS, CDR2 SASEGT, per germline. This CDR3 region has 18 residues. V shed 4 bases, J shed 2 bases, and the junction held 16 bases outside the gene matches. CDR3 coding DNA: TGTGCCAGCAGTGCTCGCCTCCGGGACAGCGTTTTTAACACTGAAGCTTTCTTT. It encodes CASSARLRDSVFNTEAFF.

This chain joins TRBV2 and TRBJ2-7; 8 bases map to TRBD2. From germline, CDR1 is SNHLY and CDR2 FYNNEI. V lost 7 bases to trimming and J lost 3 bases; unmatched junction nucleotides: 8. The CDR3 runs 14 residues. CDR3 sequence: CASIPMAGGYEQYF. In DNA form, the CDR3 reads TGTGCCAGCATCCCCATGGCGGGGGGCTACGAGCAGTACTTC.

This clone was seen only a few times. This chain connects TRBV6-5 to TRBJ2-7, with 11 bases matching TRBD1. Germline assignment: CDR1 MNHEY and CDR2 SVGAGI. J gave up 6 bases and V 5 bases, and 6 bases lay outside the gene matches. This CDR3 has 14 amino acids. CDR3 in DNA: TGTGCCAGCAGTCCGGGGACAGGGGGTCGCGAGCAGTACTTC. It is translated as CASSPGTGGREQYF.

This clone turned up a few times. DNA of the CDR3: TGTGCCAGCAGCTGGACAGGGGGCGAAGGCTACACCTTC. It encodes CASSWTGGEGYTF. The rearrangement uses TRBV7-9 and TRBJ1-2, with 11 bases that match TRBD1. V lost 4 bases to trimming and J lost 8 bases; unmatched junction nucleotides: 3. This CDR3 region has 13 residues. Germline CDR1 is SEHNR and CDR2 is FQNEAQ (reference sequence).

The chain uses TRBV9 and TRBJ2-7, with D tentatively TRBD2 (6 bases). This CDR3 region has 13 residues. Germline lookup yields CDR1 SGDLS and CDR2 YYNGEE. V lost 4 bases to trimming and J lost 5 bases, with 13 bases between them. CDR3 coding DNA: TGTGCCAGCAGCCCGAGCGGGCCCCACGAGCAGTACTTC. Translation gives CASSPSGPHEQYF.

This clone was seen only once. The gene calls are TRBV6-1 and TRBJ2-2, with D hard to call. This CDR3 has 13 residues. Germline CDR1 and CDR2: MNHNS and SASEGT. The V end lost 2 bases, the J end lost 7 bases, and 8 bases lay between the germline ends. The DNA for the CDR3 is TGTGCCAGCAGTGAACCCCCCAGCGGGGAGCTGTTTTTT. Protein sequence: CASSEPPSGELFF.

The V gene is TRBV7-2, the J gene TRBJ1-5; TRBD1 matches 8 bases. The trim removed 3 bases at V and 0 bases at J, leaving 1 base unmatched. CDR3 length: 15 residues. The germline gives CDR1 SGHTA, CDR2 FQGNSA. The CDR3 DNA reads as TGTGCCAGCAGCTTGACAGGGGTTAGCAATCAGCCCCAGCATTTT. It codes for CASSLTGVSNQPQHF.

In DNA, the CDR3 is TGTGCCAGCAGTTCTTCTGGACTCGAGCAGTACTTC. This codes for CASSSSGLEQYF. This chain connects TRBV27 to TRBJ2-7; D perhaps matches TRBD2 (5 bases). The V end was cut by 4 bases, the J end by 6 bases, with 10 bases between. The CDR3 sequence is 12 residues long. CDR1 is MNHEY, CDR2 SMNVEV, per germline (reference sequence).

This chain uses TRBV30 with TRBJ2-7, with D possibly matching TRBD1 (6 bases). The CDR3 contains 12 residues. Germline values: CDR1 GTSNPN, CDR2 SVGIG (reference sequence). The V and J ends lost 3 bases and 7 bases respectively, with 13 bases between them. The CDR3 region is CAWSRGPGEQYF. CDR3 bases: TGTGCCTGGAGCAGGGGACCAGGAGAGCAGTACTTC.

This chain connects TRBV4-1 to TRBJ2-5, with D possibly being TRBD1 (6 bases). Germline V gives CDR1 MGHRA, CDR2 YSYEKL. V shed 4 bases and J shed 4 bases, with 16 bases lying between them. The CDR3 loop spans 15 amino acids. CDR3 nucleotide sequence: TGCGCCAGCAGCCCCCTACTCACAGGGCGAGAGACCCAGTACTTC. Translating it yields CASSPLLTGRETQYF.

This clone occurred once. The gene calls are TRBV13 and TRBJ2-3; 14 bases map to TRBD2. CDR1 is PRHDT and CDR2 is FYEKMQ in the germline V gene (reference sequence). The V gene end was trimmed by 4 bases and the J gene end by 4 bases; junction bases not matched to a gene: 7. CDR3 size: 17 residues. CDR3 amino acids: CASSSDGTSGRADTQYF. CDR3 DNA: TGTGCCAGCAGCTCAGACGGGACTAGCGGGAGAGCAGATACGCAGTATTTT.

The chain employs TRBV15 and TRBJ2-1, with 8 bases aligning to TRBD1. Trimming took 1 base from V and 5 from J; bases not matched to a gene: 7. CDR3 length: 16 amino acids. Germline V gene data show CDR1 as LNHNV and CDR2 as YYDKDF (reference sequence). The CDR3 reads CATSRGDRGRDNEQFF. In DNA, the CDR3 is TGTGCCACCAGCAGAGGTGACAGGGGCCGTGACAATGAGCAGTTCTTC.

The chain employs TRBV2 and TRBJ1-6, with 8 nucleotides matching TRBD1. CDR3 length equals 16 residues. From germline, CDR1 is SNHLY and CDR2 FYNNEI. Trimming took 9 bases from V and 1 from J; bases not matched to a gene: 8. The CDR3 here is CASGQGRGSYNSPLHF. The DNA of the CDR3 is TGTGCCAGTGGACAGGGCCGAGGATCCTATAATTCACCCCTCCACTTT. Based on the CDR3 plus reference TRBV2 and TRBJ1-6, the full variable domain is EPEVTQTPSHQVTQMGQEVILRCVPISNHLYFYWYRQILGQKVEFLVSFYNNEISEKSEIFDDQFSVERPDGSNFTLKIRSTKLEDSAMYFCASGQGRGSYNSPLHFGNGTRLTVT.

This clone was recorded once. The rearrangement links TRBV29-1 to TRBJ1-4; a possible D gene is TRBD1 (5 bases). Germline values: CDR1 SQVTM, CDR2 ANQGSEA. This CDR3 region has 14 residues. Trimming removed 7 bases at V and 1 base at J, with 13 bases between. DNA of the CDR3: TGCAGCGCCATGGGGGGGGAAACTAATGAAAAACTGTTTTTT. This sequence encodes CSAMGGETNEKLFF.

The chain carries TRBV2 and TRBJ1-2; TRBD1 might be the D (5 bases). The CDR3 covers 13 residues. Trimming removed 5 bases from V and 6 bases from J, with 13 bases in between. The germline gives CDR1 SNHLY, CDR2 FYNNEI. Here the CDR3 reads CASSSRRGDGYTF. Written as DNA, the CDR3 is TGTGCCAGCAGTTCACGACGGGGGGATGGCTACACCTTC.

V gene TRBV5-1 combines with J gene TRBJ1-3, with TRBD1 matching 7 bases. Unmatched junction bases numbered 6, after V lost 4 bases and J lost 5 bases. The CDR3 covers 14 residues. Germline CDR1 reads SGHRS; CDR2 reads YFSETQ. The CDR3 region is CASSRPDRRNTIYF. As DNA, the CDR3 is TGCGCCAGCAGCCGCCCGGACAGGAGAAACACCATATATTTT.

This sequence joins TRBV29-1 and TRBJ1-1; D gene uncertain. This CDR3 region has 14 residues. Trimming shortened V by 7 bases and J by 5 bases, and 20 bases separated the two germline ends. CDR1 and CDR2 from the germline V gene are SQVTM and ANQGSEA. CDR3 nucleotides: TGCAGCGCACTAGTGGGCCCTCCGGGAACTGAAGCTTTCTTT. As protein: CSALVGPPGTEAFF.

The rearrangement uses TRBV2 and TRBJ1-1; the D gene is possibly TRBD1 (5 bases). Germline V gene data show CDR1 as SNHLY and CDR2 as FYNNEI. V was trimmed by 7 bases and J by 4 bases, leaving 10 bases between them. CDR3 length: 12 residues. CDR3 protein: CASKRGGTEAFF. CDR3 DNA: TGTGCCAGCAAAAGGGGAGGCACTGAAGCTTTCTTT.

The rearrangement links TRBV10-3 to TRBJ1-2; D perhaps matches TRBD1 (5 bases). CDR3 length equals 10 residues. Per germline, CDR1 ENHRY and CDR2 SYGVKD. Trimming took off 10 bases at V and 7 bases at J, with 10 bases between the two ends. CDR3 nucleotides: TGTGCCAGCTTCGGGGGTGGCTACACCTTC. Translating gives CASFGGGYTF.

The J gene is TRBJ2-5, the V gene TRBV19; 7 bases fit TRBD2. The length of the CDR3 is 15 residues. J was trimmed by 4 bases and V by 3 bases; bases with no gene match: 8. Per the germline V gene, CDR1 is LNHDA and CDR2 is SQIVND (reference sequence). For the CDR3, the DNA is TGTGCCAGTAGTATCGGCGGGAGTTCCCCAGAGACCCAGTACTTC. This sequence encodes CASSIGGSSPETQYF.

This chain joins TRBV5-1 and TRBJ2-3; TRBD1 matches 10 bases. CDR1 SGHRS and CDR2 YFSETQ come from the germline V gene. V lost 4 bases, J lost 5 bases, and 7 bases stayed unmatched. The CDR3 is 15 amino acids. CDR3 region: CASSPSGTGVDTQYF. The DNA for the CDR3 is TGCGCCAGCAGCCCTTCCGGGACAGGGGTAGATACGCAGTATTTT.

This chain uses TRBV29-1 with TRBJ2-1; the match to TRBD2 covers 7 bases. The germline V gene encodes CDR1 SQVTM and CDR2 ANQGSEA. J gave up 9 bases and V 4 bases, and 12 bases lay outside the gene matches. CDR3 length: 14 residues. CDR3: CSVATGAGYIEQFF. The CDR3 bases are TGCAGCGTTGCGACGGGAGCGGGGTATATTGAGCAGTTCTTC.

The genes are TRBV15 and TRBJ1-1; tentatively, D is TRBD1 (5 bases). Germline V gene sequence: CDR1 LNHNV, CDR2 YYDKDF (reference sequence). This CDR3 has 15 residues. V lost 0 bases, J lost 1 base, and 9 bases lay in between. The CDR3 sequence is CATSRDRQRNTEAFF. CDR3 sequence (DNA): TGTGCCACCAGCAGAGATCGACAGAGGAACACTGAAGCTTTCTTT.